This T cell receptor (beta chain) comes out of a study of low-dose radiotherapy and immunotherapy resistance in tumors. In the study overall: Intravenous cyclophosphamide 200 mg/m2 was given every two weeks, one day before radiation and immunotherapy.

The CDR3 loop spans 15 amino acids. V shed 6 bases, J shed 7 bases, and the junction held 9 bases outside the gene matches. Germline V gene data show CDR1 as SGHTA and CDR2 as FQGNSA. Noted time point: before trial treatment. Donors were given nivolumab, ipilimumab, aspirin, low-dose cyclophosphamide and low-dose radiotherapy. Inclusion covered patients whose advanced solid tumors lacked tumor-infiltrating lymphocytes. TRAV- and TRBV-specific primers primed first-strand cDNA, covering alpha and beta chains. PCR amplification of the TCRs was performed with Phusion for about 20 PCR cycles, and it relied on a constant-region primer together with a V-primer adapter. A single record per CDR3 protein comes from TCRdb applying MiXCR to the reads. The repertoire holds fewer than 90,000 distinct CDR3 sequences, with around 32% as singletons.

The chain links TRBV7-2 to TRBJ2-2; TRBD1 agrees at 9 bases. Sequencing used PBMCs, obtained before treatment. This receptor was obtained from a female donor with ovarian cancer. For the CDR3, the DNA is TGTGCCAGCAGATCTCCCGGGACAGGGTTCGGGGAGCTGTTTTTT. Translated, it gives CASRSPGTGFGELFF.